This T cell receptor (beta chain) was found in a study of Ad26.COV2.S vaccination and SARS-CoV-2 variants. Study findings and constraints: Spike-specific TCR breadth ran higher among vaccine recipients than placebo recipients.

CDR1 and CDR2 (germline): SGHTA, FQGTGA. The CDR3 extends over 15 amino acids. Trimming removed 7 bases from V and 2 bases from J; junction bases left unmatched: 6. This clone was picked up one time. No antigen is known for it. Data came from immunoSEQ multiplex PCR; TCRdb stores just in-frame clones and leaves some out. The sample consists of 440,000 or so clones, less than 95% of them appearing once. Treatment indicated: over 15 received Ad26.COV2.S at low or high dose, single or two shots; five or six received placebo; per-sample allocation not given. It was on day 63 after the first vaccine or placebo injection that samples were taken.

This sequence was found in a person between 18 and 65 years old who received the Ad26.COV2.S COVID-19 vaccine or a placebo. This specimen was peripheral blood, taken in a trial of Ad26.COV2.S vaccine versus placebo. The chain is built from TRBV7-3 and TRBJ2-1, with 9 positions matching TRBD2. CDR3 bases: TGTGCCAGCAACTTGACTAGCGGAGCCTACAATGAGCAGTTCTTC. Translating it yields CASNLTSGAYNEQFF. The whole variable domain, filled in from reference TRBV7-3 and TRBJ2-1, reads GAGVSQTPSNKVTEKGKYVELRCDPISGHTALYWYRQSLGQGPEFLIYFQGTGAADDSGLPNDRFFAVRPEGSVSTLKIQRTERGDSAVYLCASNLTSGAYNEQFFGPGTRLTVL.